The 23 T cell receptor beta chains below were found in one sample sequenced in a study of Tregs in tolerant kidney transplant recipients. Produced via immunoSEQ multiplex PCR; TCRdb's table is partial and in-frame only. Of 70,000 to 95,000 clones in the sample, around 90% are singletons; the top ten hold 0.34%. The source material was Tregs from blood, sampled before the transplant. These receptors were taken from a human donor who received a combined kidney and bone marrow transplant.

The rearrangement links TRBV19 to TRBJ2-7; TRBD1 agrees at 11 bases. The V gene's germline CDR1 is LNHDA and CDR2 SQIVND (reference sequence). Unmatched junction bases numbered 10, after V lost 7 bases and J lost 2 bases. This CDR3 is built from 16 residues. CDR3 coding DNA: TGTGCCAGTACCTCGGGCCCGGGACAGGGGGCCTACGAGCAGTACTTC. Its translation: CASTSGPGQGAYEQYF. Together with reference TRBV19 and TRBJ2-7, the CDR3 gives the full variable domain: DGGITQSPKYLFRKEGQNVTLSCEQNLNHDAMYWYRQDPGQGLRLIYYSQIVNDFQKGDIAEGYSVSREKKESFPLTVTSAQKNPTAFYLCASTSGPGQGAYEQYFGPGTRLTVT.

The rearrangement links TRBV5-1 to TRBJ2-7, with 9 bases aligning to TRBD2. The CDR3 loop spans 16 amino acids. CDR1 is SGHRS, CDR2 YFSETQ, per germline. V trimming: 7 bases; J trimming: 2 bases; junction bases outside the gene matches: 13. This CDR3 reads CASAVAGGIPTYEQYF. The CDR3 nucleotides are TGCGCCAGCGCGGTGGCGGGAGGGATACCAACCTACGAGCAGTACTTC.

The J gene is TRBJ2-7, the V gene TRBV21-1; the table's D gene call, TRBD2, was not cross checked with the DNA. TRBV21-1 is assigned pseudogene status. This CDR3 has 16 residues. CDR3 sequence reads: CASSKGIEGPLYEQYF. In DNA, the CDR3 is TGTGCCAGCAGCAAAGGTATTGAGGGCCCCCTGTACGAGCAGTACTTC.

V usage is TRBV9 and J usage is TRBJ1-1; D is uncertain. The germline CDR1 and CDR2 sequences are SGDLS and YYNGEE. V was shortened by 4 bases and J by 3 bases, with 10 bases between the two germline ends. The CDR3 totals 13 residues. The CDR3 loop is CASSLDKDTEAFF. CDR3 DNA: TGTGCCAGCAGCCTTGACAAGGACACTGAAGCTTTCTTT.

The genes are TRBV5-1 and TRBJ2-7; 11 nucleotides match TRBD2. Germline V gene data show CDR1 as SGHRS and CDR2 as YFSETQ. The CDR3 has 14 amino acids. J gave up 3 bases and V 4 bases, and 3 bases lay outside the gene matches. The CDR3 sequence is CASSKTSGNYEQYF. In DNA form, the CDR3 reads TGCGCCAGCAGCAAGACTAGCGGGAACTACGAGCAGTACTTC.

This chain connects TRBV29-1 to TRBJ1-5, with D unclear. CDR1 and CDR2 from the germline V gene are SQVTM and ANQGSEA. V lost 4 bases and J 7 bases, leaving 14 bases between the germline ends. The CDR3 is 13 residues long. CDR3 sequence reads: CSVAEAPRQPQHF. For the CDR3, the DNA is TGCAGCGTTGCGGAGGCCCCTAGGCAGCCCCAGCATTTT.

Here the CDR3 reads CASSQTGTGTYEQYF. CDR3 DNA: TGCGCCAGCAGTCAAACCGGGACAGGGACTTACGAGCAGTACTTC. The V and J genes are TRBV5-1 and TRBJ2-7; 9 bases are shared with TRBD1. The V and J ends lost 5 bases and 4 bases, in that order; junction bases with no gene match: 10. Per the germline V gene, CDR1 is SGHRS and CDR2 is YFSETQ. The CDR3 runs to 15 residues.

V gene TRBV11-3 combines with J gene TRBJ2-2; D may correspond to TRBD1 or TRBD2 (6 bases each). The CDR3 is 18 residues long. Germline loops: CDR1 SGHNT, CDR2 YENEEA. V was pared by 4 bases and J by 0 bases, with 18 bases between. The CDR3 DNA is TGTGCCAGCAGCTCAGGGGCCAGTAGCGGTGCGAACACCGGGGAGCTGTTTTTT. It codes for CASSSGASSGANTGELFF.

This rearrangement joins TRBV28 to TRBJ2-5; 7 bases are shared with TRBD1. This CDR3 has 14 amino acids. The trim removed 5 bases at V and 2 bases at J, leaving 5 bases unmatched. The germline V gene encodes CDR1 MDHEN and CDR2 SYDVKM. CDR3 nucleotides: TGTGCCAGCAGTAACGGACAGGCACAAGAGACCCAGTACTTC. It translates to CASSNGQAQETQYF.

The J gene is TRBJ2-1, the V gene TRBV19, with 12 bases identical to TRBD2. The junction had 3 bases not matched to a gene; V was cut back by 4 bases and J by 2 bases. Germline V CDR1 and CDR2: LNHDA, SQIVND (reference sequence). The CDR3 length is 16 residues. DNA for the CDR3: TGTGCCAGTAGTACCCTAGCGGGAGGGCCCTACAATGAGCAGTTCTTC. Protein product: CASSTLAGGPYNEQFF.

This chain uses TRBV30 with TRBJ1-2; 7 bases are shared with TRBD1. Trimming took 0 bases from V and 7 from J; bases not matched to a gene: 5. The CDR3 is 13 amino acids. CDR1 is GTSNPN, CDR2 SVGIG, per germline (reference sequence). CDR3 residues: CAWSVGSGGGYTF. The CDR3 nucleotides read TGTGCCTGGAGTGTCGGGTCAGGGGGTGGCTACACCTTC.

The chain is built from TRBV28 and TRBJ2-1; D gene uncertain. The CDR3 has 20 residues. Germline assignment: CDR1 MDHEN and CDR2 SYDVKM. V lost 4 bases, J lost 6 bases, and 31 bases lay in between. The chain's CDR3 is CASSSTGNRLDRWEGNEQFF. The CDR3 nucleotides read TGTGCCAGCAGTTCAACCGGAAACCGCTTGGACCGTTGGGAAGGCAATGAGCAGTTCTTC.

The chain combines TRBV28 with TRBJ1-4, with 7 bases lining up with TRBD1. Trimming removed 7 bases from V and 8 bases from J; junction bases left unmatched: 16. The CDR3 loop spans 16 amino acids. CDR1 MDHEN and CDR2 SYDVKM come from the germline V gene. Written as DNA, the CDR3 is TGTGCCAGCACCCTCGGAGGGGGCTCATGGGAAGAAAAACTGTTTTTT. This codes for CASTLGGGSWEEKLFF.

V and J are TRBV9 and TRBJ2-1; 12 bases fit TRBD2. CDR3 length: 17 residues. Germline CDR1 and CDR2: SGDLS and YYNGEE. V lost 4 bases to trimming and J lost 7 bases; unmatched junction nucleotides: 12. As DNA, the CDR3 is TGTGCCAGCAGCCCCCTAGCGGGAGGGCCCGGGGGGAATGAGCAGTTCTTC. This sequence encodes CASSPLAGGPGGNEQFF.

V is TRBV10-1 and J is TRBJ1-5, with D tentatively TRBD1 (5 bases). The germline CDR1 and CDR2 sequences are WNHNN and SYGVQD (reference sequence). The CDR3 is 15 residues long. V gave up 6 bases and J gave up 2 bases, with 14 bases separating them. The CDR3 region is CASSAPRGGNQPQHF. CDR3 DNA sequence: TGCGCCAGCAGCGCTCCCCGGGGCGGCAATCAGCCCCAGCATTTT.

V gene TRBV14 combines with J gene TRBJ2-4; no reliable D call. Germline lookup yields CDR1 SGHDN and CDR2 FVKESK. With 0 bases removed from V and 2 bases from J, the gap between germline ends came to 8 bases. The CDR3 sequence is 15 residues long. CDR3 nucleotides: TGTGCCAGCAGCCAAGAGCCCAGGCCCAAAAACATTCAGTACTTC. Translating it yields CASSQEPRPKNIQYF.

The chain recombines TRBV10-2 with TRBJ1-2; 8 nucleotides agree with TRBD1. V gave up 0 bases and J gave up 5 bases; unmatched junction bases: 2. The CDR3 is 14 residues long. Looked up from germline, CDR1 is WSHSY and CDR2 is SAAADI. The CDR3: CASSESTGAYGYTF. CDR3 DNA sequence: TGCGCCAGCAGTGAGTCGACAGGGGCGTATGGCTACACCTTC.

This chain uses TRBV27 with TRBJ2-6; D is perhaps TRBD1 or TRBD2 (5 bases each). This CDR3 comprises 16 residues. Germline V gene sequence: CDR1 MNHEY, CDR2 SMNVEV (reference sequence). With 4 bases removed from V and 0 bases from J, the gap between germline ends came to 10 bases. The DNA for the CDR3 is TGTGCCAGCAGTTATAAAGGGACCTCTGGGGCCAACGTCCTGACTTTC. This translates into CASSYKGTSGANVLTF.

CDR3 DNA: TGTGCCAGCAGTTTAGTGGGCCTAATCACAGATACGCAGTATTTT. Protein product: CASSLVGLITDTQYF. The chain combines TRBV27 with TRBJ2-3; the D is unclear. Germline loops: CDR1 MNHEY, CDR2 SMNVEV (reference sequence). This CDR3 region has 15 residues. The ends were cut back, 2 bases at V and 2 bases at J, with 11 bases in the middle.

This clone was counted once. V gene TRBV6-5 combines with J gene TRBJ1-1, with D uncertain. The germline V and J ends were trimmed by 7 bases and 6 bases, with 6 bases remaining between them. CDR3 length: 10 residues. Germline CDR1 is MNHEY and CDR2 is SVGAGI. Here the CDR3 DNA reads TGTGCCAGCAAGAGGGCTGAAGCTTTCTTT. Protein sequence: CASKRAEAFF.

The V call is TRBV29-1, the J call TRBJ2-1; 10 bases align to TRBD2. This CDR3 has 14 residues. Germline-derived CDR1 and CDR2 are SQVTM and ANQGSEA. V trimming: 6 bases; J trimming: 4 bases; junction bases outside the gene matches: 6. Written as DNA, the CDR3 is TGCAGCGTCCCCAGCGGGAGGGTATACAATGAGCAGTTCTTC. Protein: CSVPSGRVYNEQFF.

This chain connects TRBV29-1 to TRBJ2-2; D possibly uses TRBD1 or TRBD2 (6 bases each). The germline V and J ends were trimmed by 7 bases and 7 bases, with 13 bases remaining between them. Germline assignment: CDR1 SQVTM and CDR2 ANQGSEA. The CDR3 runs 12 residues. CDR3 sequence reads: CSGRGMIGELFF. Written as DNA, the CDR3 is TGCAGCGGGAGGGGGATGATCGGGGAGCTGTTTTTT.

The V gene is TRBV9, the J gene TRBJ2-3; possible D gene TRBD1, 5 bases. Germline CDR1 SGDLS, CDR2 YYNGEE. The CDR3 runs to 15 residues. V was pared by 3 bases and J by 0 bases, with 11 bases between. The CDR3 is CASSAATVSTDTQYF. In nucleotides, the CDR3 is TGTGCCAGCAGCGCTGCGACAGTGAGCACAGATACGCAGTATTTT.